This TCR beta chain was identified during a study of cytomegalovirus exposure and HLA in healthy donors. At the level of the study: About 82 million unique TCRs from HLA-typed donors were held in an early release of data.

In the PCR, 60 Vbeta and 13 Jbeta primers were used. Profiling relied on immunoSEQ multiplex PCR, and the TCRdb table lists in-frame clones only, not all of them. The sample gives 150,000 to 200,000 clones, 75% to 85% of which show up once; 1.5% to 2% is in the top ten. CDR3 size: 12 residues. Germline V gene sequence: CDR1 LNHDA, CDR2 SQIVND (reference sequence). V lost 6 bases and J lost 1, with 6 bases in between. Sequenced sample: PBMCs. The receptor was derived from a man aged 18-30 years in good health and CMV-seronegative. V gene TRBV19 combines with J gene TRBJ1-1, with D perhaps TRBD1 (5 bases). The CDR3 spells CASRGGNTEAFF. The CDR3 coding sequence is TGTGCCAGTAGGGGGGGGAACACTGAAGCTTTCTTT.